Presented here are 6 T cell receptor beta chains from one specimen sequenced in a study of cytomegalovirus exposure and HLA in healthy donors. Primers for the PCR totalled 60 Vbeta and 13 Jbeta. Clones were read by immunoSEQ multiplex PCR, and TCRdb kept only the in-frame ones, dropping some. The data contain a few hundred thousand clones, approximately 82% of them singletons. Sequencing was done on a sample of PBMCs. The receptors were sampled from a woman in her 40s in good health and CMV-seronegative.

The chain has TRBV7-3 and TRBJ1-1, with 7 bases matching TRBD1. V lost 5 bases to trimming and J lost 4 bases; unmatched junction nucleotides: 7. CDR1 and CDR2 (germline): SGHTA, FQGTGA. This CDR3 has 14 residues. Here the CDR3 reads CASSPGGRSTEAFF. CDR3 in DNA: TGTGCCAGCAGCCCAGGGGGAAGGTCCACTGAAGCTTTCTTT.

This chain links TRBV27 with TRBJ2-1; 7 bases are shared with TRBD2. Germline lookup yields CDR1 MNHEY and CDR2 SMNVEV (reference sequence). V was clipped by 2 bases and J by 7 bases; unmatched bases: 5. The CDR3 runs to 14 residues. This CDR3 is CASSLRGVGNEQFF. In DNA, the CDR3 is TGTGCCAGCAGTTTACGGGGGGTCGGAAATGAGCAGTTCTTC.

The chain joins TRBV7-2 to TRBJ1-2, with 12 positions matching TRBD1. CDR3 length: 15 amino acids. Per the germline V gene, CDR1 is SGHTA and CDR2 is FQGNSA. The V segment lost 5 bases and the J segment 8 bases; nucleotides outside the gene matches: 9. Here the CDR3 DNA reads TGTGCCAGCAGCACCCCGGGACAGGGGGCTCAGGGCTACACCTTC. Residues: CASSTPGQGAQGYTF. The full variable domain, with the rest looked up from reference TRBV7-2 and TRBJ1-2, is GAGVSQSPSNKVTEKGKDVELRCDPISGHTALYWYRQSLGQGLEFLIYFQGNSAPDKSGLPSDRFSAERTGGSVSTLTIQRTQQEDSAVYLCASSTPGQGAQGYTFGSGTRLTVV.

V usage is TRBV14 and J usage is TRBJ2-5; 7 bases match TRBD1. Germline trimming cut 3 bases from V and 0 bases from J; bases unmatched to any gene: 4. Germline values: CDR1 SGHDN, CDR2 FVKESK. This CDR3 has 15 amino acids. Written as DNA, the CDR3 is TGTGCCAGCAGCCAGACGACAGGGAACCAAGAGACCCAGTACTTC. This encodes CASSQTTGNQETQYF. Supplemented by reference TRBV14 and TRBJ2-5, the full variable domain reads EAGVTQFPSHSVIEKGQTVTLRCDPISGHDNLYWYRRVMGKEIKFLLHFVKESKQDESGMPNNRFLAERTGGTYSTLKVQPAELEDSGVYFCASSQTTGNQETQYFGPGTRLLVL.

The V and J genes are TRBV5-1 and TRBJ2-3; 9 nucleotides line up with TRBD2. The CDR3 is 16 amino acids. CDR1 is SGHRS, CDR2 YFSETQ, per germline. Trimming at V came to 2 bases and at J to 2 bases, leaving 6 bases not matched to a gene. The CDR3 sequence is CASSFVSGGPTDTQYF. CDR3 coding DNA: TGCGCCAGCAGCTTTGTAAGCGGGGGGCCCACAGATACGCAGTATTTT.

The chain recombines TRBV28 with TRBJ2-7; maybe TRBD1 (6 bases). Germline values: CDR1 MDHEN, CDR2 SYDVKM. CDR3 length: 14 residues. V was cut by 2 bases and J by 2 bases, with 10 bases left in between. The CDR3 coding sequence is TGTGCCAGCAGTTTAGGGACACCAACCTACGAGCAGTACTTC. Protein: CASSLGTPTYEQYF.